A single sample gave rise to the 22 T cell receptor beta chains below, sequenced in a study of T cells after yellow fever vaccination. In TCRdb, the 5' RACE reads were re-called with MiXCR into one record per CDR3 protein. This table has hundreds of thousands of distinct CDR3 sequences, roughly 13% appearing once. The sequenced sample was PBMCs, obtained on the day of the yellow fever booster vaccination. These receptors were collected from a man aged 25 to 45 who received the YFV17D yellow fever vaccine.

This clonotype has more than one count but fewer than ten. The J gene is TRBJ1-4, the V gene TRBV4-2, with D possibly TRBD1 on 5 matching bases. Deletions cut 4 bases from V and 0 bases from J, with 12 bases between. The CDR3 is 16 amino acids. Germline CDR1 is LGHNA and CDR2 is YNFKEQ. The CDR3 protein is CASSLFLTATNEKLFF. The CDR3 DNA reads as TGTGCCAGCAGCCTGTTCCTGACAGCAACTAATGAAAAACTGTTTTTT.

The V and J genes are TRBV7-9 and TRBJ1-3; no firm D call. The CDR3 has 18 amino acids. Germline values: CDR1 SEHNR, CDR2 FQNEAQ (reference sequence). Trimming left V 3 bases short and J 0 bases short, with 18 bases between. CDR3 residues: CASSFGVLHPLSGNTIYF. The CDR3 coding sequence is TGTGCCAGCAGCTTCGGGGTCCTTCATCCGCTCTCTGGAAACACCATATATTTT.

This clonotype occurred a few times. The V and J genes are TRBV20-1 and TRBJ1-5, with D possibly TRBD1 on 5 matching bases. Germline V gene sequence: CDR1 DFQATT, CDR2 SNEGSKA (reference sequence). The ends were cut back, 4 bases at V and 4 bases at J, with 11 bases in the middle. This CDR3 has 13 residues. The DNA for the CDR3 is TGCAGTGCTACCGGGACGGCTAATCAGCCCCAGCATTTT. This sequence encodes CSATGTANQPQHF.

This clonotype was observed a few times. This chain links TRBV9 with TRBJ2-7, with TRBD2 matching 12 bases. The CDR3 is 18 residues long. The ends lost 0 bases at V and 2 bases at J; junction bases unmatched: 9. CDR1 is SGDLS and CDR2 is YYNGEE in the germline V gene. For the CDR3, the DNA is TGTGCCAGCAGCGTAGGAGGACTAGCGGGATCCGGGACCTACGAGCAGTACTTC. This sequence encodes CASSVGGLAGSGTYEQYF.

This chain connects TRBV9 to TRBJ2-2; 7 nucleotides line up with TRBD2. The junction had 8 bases not matched to a gene; V was cut back by 0 bases and J by 0 bases. From germline, CDR1 is SGDLS and CDR2 YYNGEE. This CDR3 is 18 amino acids long. Written as DNA, the CDR3 is TGTGCCAGCAGCGTAGGGCTAGCGGTCACCGCGAACACCGGGGAGCTGTTTTTT. Amino acids: CASSVGLAVTANTGELFF.

In its sample, this clonotype was seen a few times. This chain links TRBV11-2 with TRBJ2-7; D unclear. This CDR3 comprises 13 residues. The germline gives CDR1 SGHAT, CDR2 FQNNGV. V shed 5 bases and J shed 6 bases, with 14 bases lying between them. CDR3 amino acids: CASSLTTATEQYF. Written as DNA, the CDR3 is TGTGCCAGCAGCCTTACTACAGCTACCGAGCAGTACTTC.

The V and J genes are TRBV5-1 and TRBJ2-7; tentatively, D is TRBD2 (6 bases). V gave up 4 bases and J gave up 1 base, with 15 bases separating them. The CDR3 covers 15 residues. Per the germline V gene, CDR1 is SGHRS and CDR2 is YFSETQ. The CDR3 DNA reads as TGCGCCAGCAGCCCCTTACTAGCAGCGTCCTACGAGCAGTACTTC. It is translated as CASSPLLAASYEQYF.

This clonotype occurred a few times. V gene TRBV10-3 combines with J gene TRBJ2-4; D might be TRBD1 (6 bases). This CDR3 comprises 15 residues. CDR1 is ENHRY, CDR2 SYGVKD, per germline. The V gene lost 2 bases and the J gene lost 8 bases, with 16 bases spanning the gap. Here the CDR3 DNA reads TGTGCCATCAGTGAGAGTAAGACGGGACAAGACATTCAGTACTTC. This encodes CAISESKTGQDIQYF.

The table lists this clonotype with a few counts. This chain connects TRBV30 to TRBJ1-6; perhaps TRBD1 as D (5 bases). This CDR3 has 14 amino acids. Germline CDR1 is GTSNPN and CDR2 is SVGIG (reference sequence). The V end was cut by 8 bases, the J end by 8 bases, with 19 bases between. CDR3 DNA sequence: TGTGCCGGACAATCGGGGAAGATGGATTCACCCCTCCACTTT. Its translation: CAGQSGKMDSPLHF.

The V and J genes are TRBV5-1 and TRBJ2-1; TRBD2 is a possible D gene (6 bases). The CDR3 has 12 amino acids. Deletions cut 3 bases from V and 9 bases from J, with 10 bases between. From germline, CDR1 is SGHRS and CDR2 YFSETQ. The CDR3 sequence: CASSYPSAEQFF. Written as DNA, the CDR3 is TGCGCCAGCAGCTACCCTAGCGCTGAGCAGTTCTTC.

This clonotype has more than one count but fewer than ten. The chain combines TRBV29-1 with TRBJ1-1, with D uncertain. Germline V CDR1 and CDR2: SQVTM, ANQGSEA. The ends were cut back, 8 bases at V and 4 bases at J, with 11 bases in the middle. The CDR3 has 11 residues. The chain's CDR3 is CSSAARTEAFF. The CDR3 nucleotides are TGCAGCTCGGCCGCCCGCACTGAAGCTTTCTTT.

The chain employs TRBV5-1 and TRBJ2-7; TRBD2 might be the D (6 bases). CDR3 length: 14 residues. The V and J ends lost 10 bases and 5 bases respectively, with 22 bases between them. Germline lookup yields CDR1 SGHRS and CDR2 YFSETQ. The DNA of the CDR3 is TGCGCCTCCCGGGGTGGCGGGACCCCGCACGAGCAGTACTTC. It codes for CASRGGGTPHEQYF.

This clonotype was seen only a few times. The chain joins TRBV12-3 or TRBV12-4 to TRBJ2-1; TRBD1 agrees at 8 bases. J gave up 8 bases and V 6 bases, and 3 bases lay outside the gene matches. This CDR3 has 12 residues. The chain's CDR3 is CASRQGGYEQFF. CDR3 coding DNA: TGTGCCAGCAGACAGGGGGGTTATGAGCAGTTCTTC.

This clonotype was observed a few times. The V call is TRBV7-2, the J call TRBJ2-3; the D gene is possibly TRBD1 (7 bases). This CDR3 is 12 amino acids long. V was pared by 5 bases and J by 14 bases, with 17 bases between. The V gene's germline CDR1 is SGHTA and CDR2 FQGNSA. CDR3 amino acids: CASSPYGGQPYF. CDR3 coding DNA: TGTGCCAGCAGCCCGTACGGGGGACAGCCGTATTTT. The full variable domain, its missing parts supplied by reference TRBV7-2 and TRBJ2-3, is GAGVSQSPSNKVTEKGKDVELRCDPISGHTALYWYRQSLGQGLEFLIYFQGNSAPDKSGLPSDRFSAERTGGSVSTLTIQRTQQEDSAVYLCASSPYGGQPYFGPGTRLTVL.

The chain recombines TRBV25-1 with TRBJ2-7; D gene unclear. This CDR3 has 11 amino acids. Trimming left V 8 bases short and J 5 bases short, with 10 bases between. Germline CDR1 MGHDK, CDR2 SYGVNS. This CDR3 is CASAGVHEQYF. Here the CDR3 DNA reads TGTGCCAGCGCTGGGGTCCACGAGCAGTACTTC.

The genes are TRBV3-1 and TRBJ2-7, with 7 bases aligning to TRBD2. Germline-derived CDR1 and CDR2 are LGHDT and YNNKEL (reference sequence). The CDR3 is 16 amino acids. V trimming: 1 base; J trimming: 2 bases; junction bases outside the gene matches: 8. The CDR3 spells CASSQAVAGRTYEQYF. In DNA form, the CDR3 reads TGTGCCAGCAGCCAAGCAGTAGCGGGCAGAACCTACGAGCAGTACTTC.

Ten or more counts support this clonotype. The chain carries TRBV29-1 and TRBJ1-1; no reliable D call. In germline, CDR1 is SQVTM, CDR2 ANQGSEA. This CDR3 contains 12 residues. V lost 7 bases to trimming and J lost 1 base, with 10 bases between them. CDR3 in amino acids: CSERPTNTEAFF. Here the CDR3 DNA reads TGCAGCGAACGACCGACGAACACTGAAGCTTTCTTT.

This clonotype occurred a few times. The chain employs TRBV3-1 and TRBJ2-5, with 9 positions matching TRBD2. The J segment lost 5 bases and the V segment lost 4 bases, leaving 11 bases of the junction unmatched. The CDR3 extends over 16 amino acids. The germline V gene has CDR1 LGHDT and CDR2 YNNKEL (reference sequence). The CDR3 DNA sequence: TGTGCCAGCAGCCTTCGGGCTAGCGGGATGCTGGAGACCCAGTACTTC. Translating gives CASSLRASGMLETQYF.

This clonotype came up a few times. V usage is TRBV2 and J usage is TRBJ2-6; tentatively, D is TRBD1 or TRBD2 (5 bases each). V dropped 8 bases and J dropped 4 bases, with 15 bases sitting between them. Germline V gene lookup returns CDR1 SNHLY and CDR2 FYNNEI. This CDR3 has 15 amino acids. The CDR3 DNA reads as TGTGCCAGCCCCCGCGTAGGGACGGGGGCCAACGTCCTGACTTTC. This gives the protein CASPRVGTGANVLTF.

This clonotype turned up a few times. V usage is TRBV5-1 and J usage is TRBJ2-1; D remains unclear. Trimming left V 4 bases short and J 9 bases short, with 11 bases between. This CDR3 region has 12 residues. Germline CDR1 reads SGHRS; CDR2 reads YFSETQ. The CDR3 sequence is CASSVSSGEQFF. CDR3 nucleotide sequence: TGCGCCAGCAGCGTCTCGTCGGGTGAGCAGTTCTTC. Full variable domain (missing parts from reference TRBV5-1 and TRBJ2-1): KAGVTQTPRYLIKTRGQQVTLSCSPISGHRSVSWYQQTPGQGLQFLFEYFSETQRNKGNFPGRFSGRQFSNSRSEMNVSTLELGDSALYLCASSVSSGEQFFGPGTRLTVL.

V gene TRBV18 combines with J gene TRBJ1-1; no clear D gene. CDR3 length: 13 residues. The germline gives CDR1 KGHSH, CDR2 LQKENI. V lost 3 bases to trimming and J lost 5 bases, with 10 bases between them. The CDR3 protein is CASSPLSDTEAFF. CDR3 nucleotide sequence: TGTGCCAGCTCACCGCTCTCCGATACTGAAGCTTTCTTT.

This clonotype was seen a few times. The rearrangement links TRBV6-5 to TRBJ2-1, with a possible D match to TRBD2 (7 bases). CDR1 and CDR2 from the germline V gene are MNHEY and SVGAGI. CDR3 size: 14 residues. Trimming pared 8 bases from V and 8 bases from J, leaving 19 bases between. The CDR3 sequence is CASRTVGGGDEQFF. The CDR3 region has the DNA TGTGCCAGCCGTACTGTAGGGGGGGGAGATGAGCAGTTCTTC.